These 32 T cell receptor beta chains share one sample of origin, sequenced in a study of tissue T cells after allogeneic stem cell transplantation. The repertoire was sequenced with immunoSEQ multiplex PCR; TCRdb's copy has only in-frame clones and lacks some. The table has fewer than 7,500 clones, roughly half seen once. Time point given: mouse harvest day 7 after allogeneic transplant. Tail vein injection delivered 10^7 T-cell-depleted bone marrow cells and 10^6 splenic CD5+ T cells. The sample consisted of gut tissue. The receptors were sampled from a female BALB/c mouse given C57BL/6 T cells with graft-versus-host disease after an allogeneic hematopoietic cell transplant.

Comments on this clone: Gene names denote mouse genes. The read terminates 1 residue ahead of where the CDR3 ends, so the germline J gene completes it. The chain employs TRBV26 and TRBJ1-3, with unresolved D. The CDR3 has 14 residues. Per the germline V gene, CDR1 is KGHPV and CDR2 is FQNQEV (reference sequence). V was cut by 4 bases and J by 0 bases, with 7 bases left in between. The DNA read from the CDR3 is TGTGCCAGCAGTCGGGGTCCTTCTGGAAATACGCTCTAT. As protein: CASSRGPSGNTLY. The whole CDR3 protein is CASSRGPSGNTLYF.

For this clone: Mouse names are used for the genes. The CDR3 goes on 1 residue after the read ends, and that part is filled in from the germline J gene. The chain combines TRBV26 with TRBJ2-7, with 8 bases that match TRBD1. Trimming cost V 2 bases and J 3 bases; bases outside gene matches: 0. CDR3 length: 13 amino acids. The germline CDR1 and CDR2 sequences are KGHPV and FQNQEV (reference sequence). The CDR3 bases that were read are TGTGCCAGCAGTCTGGGGACAGGCTATGAACAGTAC. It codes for CASSLGTGYEQY. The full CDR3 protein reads CASSLGTGYEQYF.

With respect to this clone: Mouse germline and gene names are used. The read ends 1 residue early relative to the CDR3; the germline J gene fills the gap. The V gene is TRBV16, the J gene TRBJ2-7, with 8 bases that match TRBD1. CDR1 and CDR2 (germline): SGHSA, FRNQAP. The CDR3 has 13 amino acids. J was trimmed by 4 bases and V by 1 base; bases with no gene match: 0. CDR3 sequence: CASSLGQGYEQYF. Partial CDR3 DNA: TGTGCAAGCAGCTTAGGACAGGGGTATGAACAGTAC.

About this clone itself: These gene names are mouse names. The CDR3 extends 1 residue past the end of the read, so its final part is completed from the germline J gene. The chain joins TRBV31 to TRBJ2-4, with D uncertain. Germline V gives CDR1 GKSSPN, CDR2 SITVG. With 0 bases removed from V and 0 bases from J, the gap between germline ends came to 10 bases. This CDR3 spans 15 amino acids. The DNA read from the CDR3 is TGTGCCTGGAGTCTCGACACCTCTAGTCAAAACACCTTGTAC. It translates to CAWSLDTSSQNTLY. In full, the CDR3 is CAWSLDTSSQNTLYF.

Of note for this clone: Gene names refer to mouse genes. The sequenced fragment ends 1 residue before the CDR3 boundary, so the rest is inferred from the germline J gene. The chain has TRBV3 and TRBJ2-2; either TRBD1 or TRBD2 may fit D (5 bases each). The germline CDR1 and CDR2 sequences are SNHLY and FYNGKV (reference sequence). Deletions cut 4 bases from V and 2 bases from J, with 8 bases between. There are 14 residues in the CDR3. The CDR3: CASSSGRNTGQLYF. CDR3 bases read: TGTGCCAGCAGCTCGGGACGGAACACCGGGCAGCTCTAC.

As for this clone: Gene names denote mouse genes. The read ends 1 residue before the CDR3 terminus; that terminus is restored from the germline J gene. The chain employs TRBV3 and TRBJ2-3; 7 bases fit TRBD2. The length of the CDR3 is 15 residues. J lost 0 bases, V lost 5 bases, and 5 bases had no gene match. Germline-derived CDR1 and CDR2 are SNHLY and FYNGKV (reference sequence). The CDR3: CASSTGLSSAETLYF. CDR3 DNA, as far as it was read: TGTGCCAGCAGCACGGGACTGTCTAGTGCAGAAACGCTGTAT.

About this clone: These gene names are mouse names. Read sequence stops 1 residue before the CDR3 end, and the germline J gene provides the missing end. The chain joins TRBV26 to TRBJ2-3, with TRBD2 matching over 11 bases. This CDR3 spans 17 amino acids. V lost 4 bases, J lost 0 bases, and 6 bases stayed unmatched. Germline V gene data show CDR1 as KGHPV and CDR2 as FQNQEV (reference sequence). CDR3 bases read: TGTGCCAGCAGTCCCCGACTGGGGGGGTCTAGTGCAGAAACGCTGTAT. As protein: CASSPRLGGSSAETLY. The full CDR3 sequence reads CASSPRLGGSSAETLYF. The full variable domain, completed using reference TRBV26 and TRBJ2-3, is NSKVIQTPRYLVKGQGQKAKMRCIPEKGHPVVFWYQQNKNNEFKFLINFQNQEVLQQIDMTEKRFSAECPSNSPCSLEIQSSEAGDSALYLCASSPRLGGSSAETLYFGSGTRLTVL.

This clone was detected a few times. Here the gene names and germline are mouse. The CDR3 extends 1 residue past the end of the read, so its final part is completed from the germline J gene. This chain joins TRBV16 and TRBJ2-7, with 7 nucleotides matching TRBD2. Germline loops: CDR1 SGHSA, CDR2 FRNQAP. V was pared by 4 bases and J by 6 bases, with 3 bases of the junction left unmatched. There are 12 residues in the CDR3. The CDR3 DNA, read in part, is TGTGCAAGCAGCTGGGGGGGTGGTGAACAGTAC. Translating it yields CASSWGGGEQY. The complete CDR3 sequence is CASSWGGGEQYF.

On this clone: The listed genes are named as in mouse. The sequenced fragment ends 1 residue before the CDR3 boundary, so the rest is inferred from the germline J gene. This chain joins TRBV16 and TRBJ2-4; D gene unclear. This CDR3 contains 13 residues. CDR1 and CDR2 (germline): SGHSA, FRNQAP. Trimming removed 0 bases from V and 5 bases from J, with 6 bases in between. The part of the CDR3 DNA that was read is TGTGCAAGCAGCTTAGAGTCTGGAAACACCTTGTAC. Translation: CASSLESGNTLY. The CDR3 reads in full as CASSLESGNTLYF.

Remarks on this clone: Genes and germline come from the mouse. Incomplete CDR3 DNA: TGCTCCAGCAGTCAATCGACGGGGGATGAACAGTAC. The encoded protein is CSSSQSTGDEQY. The whole CDR3 region reads CSSSQSTGDEQYF. The chain has TRBV23 and TRBJ2-7. From the germline J gene comes the end of the CDR3, since the read stops 1 residue before it. CDR3 size: 13 residues. Per the germline V gene, CDR1 is KGHTA and CDR2 is FQNQQP.

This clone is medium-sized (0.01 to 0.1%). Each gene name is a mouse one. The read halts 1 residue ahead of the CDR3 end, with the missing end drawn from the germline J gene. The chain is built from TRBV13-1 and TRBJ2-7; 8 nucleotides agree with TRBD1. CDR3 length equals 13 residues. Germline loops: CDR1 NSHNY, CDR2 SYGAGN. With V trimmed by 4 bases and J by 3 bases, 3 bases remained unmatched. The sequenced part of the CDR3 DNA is TGTGCCAGCAGTAGGACAGGGCTCTATGAACAGTAC. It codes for CASSRTGLYEQY. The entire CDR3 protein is CASSRTGLYEQYF.

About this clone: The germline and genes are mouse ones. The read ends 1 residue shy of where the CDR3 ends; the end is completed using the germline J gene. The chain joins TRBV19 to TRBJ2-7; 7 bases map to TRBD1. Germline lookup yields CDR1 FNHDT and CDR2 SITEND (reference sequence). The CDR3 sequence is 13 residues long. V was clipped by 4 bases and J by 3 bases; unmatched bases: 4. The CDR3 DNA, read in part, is TGTGCCAGCAGTTGGGACAGACACTATGAACAGTAC. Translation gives CASSWDRHYEQY. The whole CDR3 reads CASSWDRHYEQYF.

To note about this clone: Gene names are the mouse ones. The CDR3: CASSRTGGQNTLYF. The covered CDR3 bases are TGTGCAAGCAGCCGGACTGGGGGGCAAAACACCTTGTAC. The J gene is TRBJ2-4, the V gene TRBV16; 11 positions agree with TRBD2. The read is 1 residue too short to cover the CDR3 end, so that end is filled in from the germline J gene. The CDR3 runs 14 residues. Germline lookup yields CDR1 SGHSA and CDR2 FRNQAP. The V and J ends lost 5 bases and 3 bases, in that order; junction bases with no gene match: 1.

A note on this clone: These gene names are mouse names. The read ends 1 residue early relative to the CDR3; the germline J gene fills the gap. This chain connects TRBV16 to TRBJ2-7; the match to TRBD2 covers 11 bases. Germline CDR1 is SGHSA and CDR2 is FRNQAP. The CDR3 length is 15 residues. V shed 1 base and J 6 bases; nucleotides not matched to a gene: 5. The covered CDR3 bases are TGTGCAAGCAGCTTAGTCGGGGACTGGGGGATTGAACAGTAC. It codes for CASSLVGDWGIEQY. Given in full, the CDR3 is CASSLVGDWGIEQYF. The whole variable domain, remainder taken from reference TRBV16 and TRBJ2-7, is NAGVIQTPRHKVTGKGQEATLWCEPISGHSAVFWYRQTIVQGLEFLTYFRNQAPIDDSGMPKERFSAQMPNQSHSTLKIQSTQPQDSAVYLCASSLVGDWGIEQYFGPGTRLTVL.

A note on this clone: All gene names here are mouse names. The CDR3 spells CSSSQSDTQYF. The sequenced CDR3 bases are TGCTCCAGCAGTCAATCAGACACCCAGTAC. The rearrangement uses TRBV23 and TRBJ2-5. The read ends 1 residue early relative to the CDR3; the germline J gene fills the gap. The CDR3 has 11 amino acids. Germline assignment: CDR1 KGHTA and CDR2 FQNQQP.

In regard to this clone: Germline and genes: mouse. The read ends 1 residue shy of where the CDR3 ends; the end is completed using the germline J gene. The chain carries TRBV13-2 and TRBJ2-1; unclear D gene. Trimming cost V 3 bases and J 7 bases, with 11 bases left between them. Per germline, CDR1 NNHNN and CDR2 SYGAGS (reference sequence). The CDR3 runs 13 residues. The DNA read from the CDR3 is TGTGCCAGCGGTGGTGGGCCGGGGGCTGAGCAGTTC. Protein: CASGGGPGAEQF. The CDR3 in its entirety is CASGGGPGAEQFF.

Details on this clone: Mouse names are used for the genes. The CDR3 reads CASSPDWGGANTQYF. The sequenced part of the CDR3 DNA is TGTGCCAGCTCCCCGGACTGGGGGGGCGCGAACACCCAGTAC. V is TRBV12-1 and J is TRBJ2-5, with 13 nucleotides matching TRBD2. Sequencing ends 1 residue short of the CDR3 end; the germline J gene provides the rest. The CDR3 contains 15 residues. Looked up from germline, CDR1 is SGHSN and CDR2 is HYEKVE. V lost 4 bases, J lost 7 bases, and 7 bases stayed unmatched. The full variable domain, completed using reference TRBV12-1 and TRBJ2-5, is DSGVVQSPRHIIKEKGGRSVLTCIPISGHSNVVWYQQTLGKELKFLIQHYEKVERDKGFLPSRFSVQQFDDYHSEMNMSALELEDSAMYFCASSPDWGGANTQYFGPGTRLLVL.

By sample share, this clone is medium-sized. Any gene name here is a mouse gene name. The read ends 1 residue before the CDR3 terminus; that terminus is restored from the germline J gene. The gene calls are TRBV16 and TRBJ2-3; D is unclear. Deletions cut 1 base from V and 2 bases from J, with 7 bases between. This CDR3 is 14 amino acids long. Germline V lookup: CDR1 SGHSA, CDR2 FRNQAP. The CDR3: CASSLVGSAETLYF. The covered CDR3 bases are TGTGCAAGCAGCTTAGTTGGGTCTGCAGAAACGCTGTAT.

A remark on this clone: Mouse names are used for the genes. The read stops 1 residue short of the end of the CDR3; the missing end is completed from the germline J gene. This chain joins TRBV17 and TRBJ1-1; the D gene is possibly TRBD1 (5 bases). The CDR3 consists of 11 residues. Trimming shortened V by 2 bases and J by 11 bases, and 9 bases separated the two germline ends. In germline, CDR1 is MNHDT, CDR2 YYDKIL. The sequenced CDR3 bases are TGTGCTAGCAGTAGACAGGGAGACGTCTTC. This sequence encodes CASSRQGDVF. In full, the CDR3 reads CASSRQGDVFF.

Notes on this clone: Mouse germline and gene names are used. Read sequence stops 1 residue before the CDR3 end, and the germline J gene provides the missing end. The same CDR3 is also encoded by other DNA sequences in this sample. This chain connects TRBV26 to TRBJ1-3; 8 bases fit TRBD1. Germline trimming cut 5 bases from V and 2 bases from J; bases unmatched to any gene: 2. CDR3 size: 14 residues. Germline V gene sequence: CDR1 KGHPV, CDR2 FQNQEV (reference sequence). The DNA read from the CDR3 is TGTGCCAGCAGTTTACAGGGGGCTGGAAATACGCTCTAT. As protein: CASSLQGAGNTLY. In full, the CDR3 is CASSLQGAGNTLYF.

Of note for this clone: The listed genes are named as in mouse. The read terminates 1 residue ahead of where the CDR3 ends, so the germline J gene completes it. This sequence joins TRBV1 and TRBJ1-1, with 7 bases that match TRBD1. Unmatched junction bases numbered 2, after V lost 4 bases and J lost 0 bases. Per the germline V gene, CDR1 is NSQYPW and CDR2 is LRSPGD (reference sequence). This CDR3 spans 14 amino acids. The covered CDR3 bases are TGCACCTGCAGTGAGGGACAGTCAAACACAGAAGTCTTC. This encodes CTCSEGQSNTEVF. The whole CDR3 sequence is CTCSEGQSNTEVFF.

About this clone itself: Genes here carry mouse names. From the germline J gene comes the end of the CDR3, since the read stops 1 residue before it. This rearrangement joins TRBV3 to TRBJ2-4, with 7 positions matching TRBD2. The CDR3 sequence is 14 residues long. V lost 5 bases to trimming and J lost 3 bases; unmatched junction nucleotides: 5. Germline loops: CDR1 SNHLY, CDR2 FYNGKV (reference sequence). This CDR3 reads CASSQDWRQNTLYF. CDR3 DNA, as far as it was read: TGTGCCAGCAGCCAGGACTGGCGGCAAAACACCTTGTAC.

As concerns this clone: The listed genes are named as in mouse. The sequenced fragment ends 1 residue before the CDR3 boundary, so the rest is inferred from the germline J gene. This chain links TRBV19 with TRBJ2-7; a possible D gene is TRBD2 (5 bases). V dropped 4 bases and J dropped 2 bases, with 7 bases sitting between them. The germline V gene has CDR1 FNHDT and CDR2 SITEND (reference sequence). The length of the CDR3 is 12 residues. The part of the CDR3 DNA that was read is TGTGCCAGCAGTTCGACTGCCTATGAACAGTAC. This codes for CASSSTAYEQY. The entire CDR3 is CASSSTAYEQYF.

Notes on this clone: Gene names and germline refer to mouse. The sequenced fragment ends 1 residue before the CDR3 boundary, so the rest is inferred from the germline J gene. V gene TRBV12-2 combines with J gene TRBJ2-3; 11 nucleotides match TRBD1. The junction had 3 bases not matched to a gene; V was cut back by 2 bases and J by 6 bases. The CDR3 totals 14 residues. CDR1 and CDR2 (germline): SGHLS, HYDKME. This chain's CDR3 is CASSHRDRGETLYF. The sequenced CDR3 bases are TGTGCCAGCTCTCACCGGGACAGGGGGGAAACGCTGTAT.

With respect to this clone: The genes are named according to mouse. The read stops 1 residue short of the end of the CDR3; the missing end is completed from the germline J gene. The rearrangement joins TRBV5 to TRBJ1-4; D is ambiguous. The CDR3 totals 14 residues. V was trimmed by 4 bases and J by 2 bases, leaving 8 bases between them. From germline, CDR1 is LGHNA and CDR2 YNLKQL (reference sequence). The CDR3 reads CASSPGGSNERLFF. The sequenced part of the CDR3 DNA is TGTGCCAGCAGCCCCGGAGGGTCCAACGAAAGATTATTT.

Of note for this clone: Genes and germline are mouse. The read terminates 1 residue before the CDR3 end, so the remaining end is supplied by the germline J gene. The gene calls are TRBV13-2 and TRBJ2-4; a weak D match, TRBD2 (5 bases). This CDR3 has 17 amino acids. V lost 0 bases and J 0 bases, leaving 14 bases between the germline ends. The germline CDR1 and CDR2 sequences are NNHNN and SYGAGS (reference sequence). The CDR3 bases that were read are TGTGCCAGCGGTGATGCGTCACTGGACCTTAGTCAAAACACCTTGTAC. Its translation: CASGDASLDLSQNTLY. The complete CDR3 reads CASGDASLDLSQNTLYF.

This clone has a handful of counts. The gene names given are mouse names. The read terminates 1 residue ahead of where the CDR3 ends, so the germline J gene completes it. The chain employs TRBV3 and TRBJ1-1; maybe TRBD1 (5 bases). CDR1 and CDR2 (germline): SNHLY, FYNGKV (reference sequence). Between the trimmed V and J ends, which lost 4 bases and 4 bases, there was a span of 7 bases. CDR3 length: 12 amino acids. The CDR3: CASSWGVTEVFF. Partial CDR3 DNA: TGTGCCAGCAGCTGGGGGGTCACAGAAGTCTTC.

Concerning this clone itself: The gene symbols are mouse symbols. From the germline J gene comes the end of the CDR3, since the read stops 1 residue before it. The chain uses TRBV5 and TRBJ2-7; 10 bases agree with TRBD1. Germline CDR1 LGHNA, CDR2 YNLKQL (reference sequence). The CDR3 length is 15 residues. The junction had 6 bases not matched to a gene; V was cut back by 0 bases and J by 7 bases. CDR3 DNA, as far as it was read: TGTGCCAGCAGCCAAGACCCAGACAGGGGGCGGGAACAGTAC. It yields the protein CASSQDPDRGREQY. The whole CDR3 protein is CASSQDPDRGREQYF.

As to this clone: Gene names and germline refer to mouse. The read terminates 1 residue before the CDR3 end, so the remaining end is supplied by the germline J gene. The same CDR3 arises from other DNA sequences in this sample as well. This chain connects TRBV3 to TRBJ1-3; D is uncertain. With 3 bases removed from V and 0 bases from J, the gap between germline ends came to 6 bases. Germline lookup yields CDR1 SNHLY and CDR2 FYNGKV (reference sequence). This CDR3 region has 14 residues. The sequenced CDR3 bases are TGTGCCAGCAGCTTGGCAGGTTCTGGAAATACGCTCTAT. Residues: CASSLAGSGNTLY. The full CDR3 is CASSLAGSGNTLYF.

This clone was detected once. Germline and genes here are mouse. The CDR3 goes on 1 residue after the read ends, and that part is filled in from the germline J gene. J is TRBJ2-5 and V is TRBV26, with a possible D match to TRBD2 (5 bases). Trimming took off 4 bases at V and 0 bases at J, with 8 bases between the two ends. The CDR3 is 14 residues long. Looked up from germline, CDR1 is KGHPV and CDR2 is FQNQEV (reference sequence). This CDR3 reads CASSPGNNQDTQYF. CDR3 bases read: TGTGCCAGCAGTCCTGGGAATAACCAAGACACCCAGTAC.

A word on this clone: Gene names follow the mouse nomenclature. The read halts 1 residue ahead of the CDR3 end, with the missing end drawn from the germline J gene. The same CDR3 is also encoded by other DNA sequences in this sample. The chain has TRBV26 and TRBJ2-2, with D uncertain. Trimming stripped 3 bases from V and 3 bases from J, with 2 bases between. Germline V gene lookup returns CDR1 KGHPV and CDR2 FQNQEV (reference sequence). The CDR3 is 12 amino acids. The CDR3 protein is CASSLDTGQLYF. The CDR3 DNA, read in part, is TGTGCCAGCAGTCTTGACACCGGGCAGCTCTAC.

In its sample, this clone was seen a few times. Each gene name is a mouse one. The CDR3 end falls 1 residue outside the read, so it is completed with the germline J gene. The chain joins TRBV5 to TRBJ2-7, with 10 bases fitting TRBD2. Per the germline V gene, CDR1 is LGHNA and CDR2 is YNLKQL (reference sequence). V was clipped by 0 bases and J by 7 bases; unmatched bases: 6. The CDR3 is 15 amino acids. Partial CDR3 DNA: TGTGCCAGCAGCCAAGACTGGGGGGGCGCGAGAGAACAGTAC. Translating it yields CASSQDWGGAREQY. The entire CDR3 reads CASSQDWGGAREQYF.